The present TCR beta chain was sequenced within a study of blood T cell repertoires in COVID-19. J lost 4 bases, V lost 4 bases, and 7 bases had no gene match. There are 15 residues in the CDR3. CDR1 is SGHRS and CDR2 is YFSETQ in the germline V gene. Original handling: Reference gene primer amplification gave estimated nucleated cell counts. The table came from immunoSEQ multiplex PCR; TCRdb's copy has only in-frame clones and leaves some out. V and J calls and clone size are copied from that table; D and trimming were computed from the DNA. This repertoire shows over 300,000 clones, under 90% found once; its top ten account for more than 9%. Cohort allocation depended upon clinical history that participants reported.

The sequencing sample was made of PBMCs or T cells enriched from blood (not recorded which). V usage is TRBV5-1 and J usage is TRBJ2-7; 11 bases are shared with TRBD2. The origin of this receptor is a young woman who had recovered from COVID-19. The chain's CDR3 is CASSVTSGIKYEQYF. The CDR3 nucleotides are TGCGCCAGCAGCGTGACTAGCGGGATTAAGTACGAGCAGTACTTC.